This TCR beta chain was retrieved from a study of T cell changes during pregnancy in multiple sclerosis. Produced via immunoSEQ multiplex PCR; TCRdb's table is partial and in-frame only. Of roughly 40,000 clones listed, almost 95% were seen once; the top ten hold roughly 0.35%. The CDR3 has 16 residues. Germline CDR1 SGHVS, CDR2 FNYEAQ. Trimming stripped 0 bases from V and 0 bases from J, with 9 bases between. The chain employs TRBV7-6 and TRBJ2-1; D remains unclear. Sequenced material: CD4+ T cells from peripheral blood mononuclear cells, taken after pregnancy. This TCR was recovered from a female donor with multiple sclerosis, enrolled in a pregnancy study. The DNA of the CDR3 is TGTGCCAGCAGCTTAGCCTCAGCGAGCTCCTACAATGAGCAGTTCTTC. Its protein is CASSLASASSYNEQFF.